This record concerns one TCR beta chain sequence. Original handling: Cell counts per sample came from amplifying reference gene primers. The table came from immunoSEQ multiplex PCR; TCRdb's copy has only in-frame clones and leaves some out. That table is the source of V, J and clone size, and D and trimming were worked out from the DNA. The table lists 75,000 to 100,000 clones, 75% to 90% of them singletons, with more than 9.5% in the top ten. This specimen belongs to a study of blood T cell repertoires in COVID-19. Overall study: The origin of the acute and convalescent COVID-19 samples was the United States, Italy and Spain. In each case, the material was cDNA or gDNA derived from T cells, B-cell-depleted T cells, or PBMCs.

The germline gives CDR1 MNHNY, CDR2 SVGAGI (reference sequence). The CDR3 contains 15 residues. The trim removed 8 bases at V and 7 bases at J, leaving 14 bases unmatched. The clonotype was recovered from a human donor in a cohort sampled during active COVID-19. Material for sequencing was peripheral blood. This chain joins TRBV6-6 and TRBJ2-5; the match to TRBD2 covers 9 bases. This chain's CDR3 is CASQGTSLSRGTQYF. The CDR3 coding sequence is TGTGCCAGCCAAGGGACTAGCTTATCCCGAGGGACCCAGTACTTC.